The 28 T cell receptor beta chains in this list originate from one sample, sequenced in a study of T cells in Graves' hyperthyroidism and ophthalmopathy. The CDR3 regions of TCR beta were amplified from RNA transcripts. The primer set for the first-round RT-PCR of the TCR CDR3 was HTBI. TCRdb itself ran the multiplex PCR reads through MiXCR, one entry per CDR3 protein. The repertoire holds hundreds of thousands of distinct CDR3 sequences, with 11% to 15% as singletons. The sequencing sample was made of blood. The receptors derive from a woman in her late teens or twenties with Graves' hyperthyroidism.

This clonotype was found a few times. This chain uses TRBV29-1 with TRBJ1-2; tentative D call: TRBD1 (5 bases). Germline CDR1 reads SQVTM; CDR2 reads ANQGSEA. The length of the CDR3 is 13 residues. The V gene lost 6 bases and the J gene lost 4 bases, with 15 bases spanning the gap. CDR3 sequence (DNA): TGCAGCGTGGCGGGGCTGGGGAGCTATGGCTACACCTTC. Protein product: CSVAGLGSYGYTF.

To note about this clonotype: A read error may produce the germline difference seen at one junction end. The chain is built from TRBV3-1 and TRBJ2-1; either TRBD1 or TRBD2 may supply D (5 bases each). CDR1 is LGHDT, CDR2 YNNKEL, per germline (reference sequence). The CDR3 totals 15 residues. CDR3 in amino acids: CASSQAGTRVNEQFF. For the CDR3, the DNA is TGTGCCAGCAGTCAAGCCGGGACCCGGGTCAATGAGCAGTTCTTC.

This chain uses TRBV11-2 with TRBJ2-1; tentative D call: TRBD2 (6 bases). There are 16 residues in the CDR3. The V gene lost 5 bases and the J gene lost 2 bases, with 16 bases spanning the gap. Germline CDR1 reads SGHAT; CDR2 reads FQNNGV. The CDR3: CASSHVAGPTYNEQFF. The CDR3 DNA is TGTGCCAGCAGCCATGTTGCGGGACCAACCTACAATGAGCAGTTCTTC.

This clonotype was recorded many times. The CDR3 is CASSLWTGPNTGELFF. The CDR3 region has the DNA TGTGCCAGCAGCTTATGGACCGGCCCCAACACCGGGGAGCTGTTTTTT. V is TRBV11-3 and J is TRBJ2-2, with D unclear. The CDR3 is 16 residues long. Per germline, CDR1 SGHNT and CDR2 YENEEA. Trimming left V 2 bases short and J 2 bases short, with 12 bases between. Supplemented by reference TRBV11-3 and TRBJ2-2, the full variable domain reads EAGVVQSPRYKIIEKKQPVAFWCNPISGHNTLYWYLQNLGQGPELLIRYENEEAVDDSQLPKDRFSAERLKGVDSTLKIQPAELGDSAVYLCASSLWTGPNTGELFFGEGSRLTVL.

This clonotype was seen more than once but under ten times. V is TRBV18 and J is TRBJ2-7; D might be TRBD2 (6 bases). The CDR3 loop spans 13 amino acids. From germline, CDR1 is KGHSH and CDR2 LQKENI. The ends were cut back, 3 bases at V and 6 bases at J, with 12 bases in the middle. CDR3 nucleotide sequence: TGTGCCAGCTCACCCTCCTTGGGAGGCGAGCAGTACTTC. Its translation: CASSPSLGGEQYF.

This clonotype was seen repeatedly, ten times or more. CDR3 loop: CASSHARSEQYF. The CDR3 DNA reads as TGTGCCAGCAGCCACGCCAGAAGCGAGCAGTACTTC. This chain uses TRBV2 with TRBJ2-7, with D unresolved. V lost 6 bases to trimming and J lost 6 bases, with 12 bases between them. Per the germline V gene, CDR1 is SNHLY and CDR2 is FYNNEI. The CDR3 runs 12 residues.

This clonotype was found many times. V is TRBV7-2 and J is TRBJ2-1; D might be TRBD1 or TRBD2, each matching 5 bases. V was cut by 0 bases and J by 3 bases, with 12 bases left in between. Germline V lookup: CDR1 SGHTA, CDR2 FQGNSA. The CDR3 is 16 amino acids. CDR3 amino acids: CASSLAGWDGYNEQFF. CDR3 bases: TGTGCCAGCAGCTTAGCGGGGTGGGACGGCTACAATGAGCAGTTCTTC.

This clonotype was detected ten times or more. The V call is TRBV7-2, the J call TRBJ2-1; no reliable D call. The V end was cut by 0 bases, the J end by 4 bases, with 10 bases between. This CDR3 contains 15 residues. Germline CDR1 SGHTA, CDR2 FQGNSA. The CDR3 nucleotides read TGTGCCAGCAGCTTAGCGTGGTGGAGTTACAATGAGCAGTTCTTC. This gives the protein CASSLAWWSYNEQFF.

The sample holds a few counts of this clonotype. The chain is built from TRBV7-2 and TRBJ2-5, with 9 positions matching TRBD1. The germline V gene encodes CDR1 SGHTA and CDR2 FQGNSA. Trimming cost V 5 bases and J 5 bases; bases outside gene matches: 6. This CDR3 contains 14 residues. The DNA for the CDR3 is TGTGCCAGCAGCACAGGGGGCTCACGGGAGACCCAGTACTTC. It yields the protein CASSTGGSRETQYF.

To note about this clonotype: One base away lies a much larger clone, so this may be a sequencing read error. The V and J genes are TRBV6-2 or TRBV6-3 and TRBJ2-1; D might be TRBD2 (6 bases). Trimming shortened V by 2 bases and J by 4 bases, and 12 bases separated the two germline ends. The CDR3 extends over 15 amino acids. CDR1 is MNHEY, CDR2 SVGEGT, per germline. CDR3 region: CASSYTPGRYNEQFF. CDR3 DNA sequence: TGTGCCAGCAGTTACACACCCGGGAGATACAATGAGCAGTTCTTC.

The chain links TRBV28 to TRBJ2-7, with D uncertain. Germline CDR1 is MDHEN and CDR2 is SYDVKM. The CDR3 is 12 amino acids. V was shortened by 6 bases and J by 5 bases, with 11 bases between the two germline ends. The DNA of the CDR3 is TGTGCCAGCAGCAAGGACCTCCACGAGCAGTACTTC. Amino acids: CASSKDLHEQYF.

This clonotype showed up just a few times. The chain uses TRBV10-3 and TRBJ2-1; the D gene could be TRBD1 or TRBD2 (8 bases each). Germline loops: CDR1 ENHRY, CDR2 SYGVKD. CDR3 length: 14 residues. The V and J ends lost 8 bases and 7 bases respectively, with 18 bases between them. CDR3 coding DNA: TGTGCCATCCGGGGGGGCGACAGGGGAAATGAGCAGTTCTTC. Translating it yields CAIRGGDRGNEQFF.

The gene calls are TRBV6-5 and TRBJ2-7; D call uncertain. V was shortened by 2 bases and J by 6 bases, with 11 bases between the two germline ends. The CDR3 loop spans 13 amino acids. Germline CDR1 and CDR2: MNHEY and SVGAGI. The CDR3 loop reads CASSYQQGREQYF. The CDR3 region has the DNA TGTGCCAGCAGTTACCAACAAGGACGCGAGCAGTACTTC.

This clonotype was picked up many times. The germline gene is not matched at one end of the junction; a read error may be the cause. The chain joins TRBV12-3 or TRBV12-4 to TRBJ2-3; possible D gene TRBD1, 5 bases. This CDR3 has 13 residues. The CDR3 nucleotides read TGCGCCAGCAGCTTCAGGGGCACAGATACGCAGTATTTT. It is translated as CASSFRGTDTQYF.

This clonotype was picked up many times. The CDR3 DNA is TGTGCCAGCAGTTACTCTTCCGGACAGGGCCACTACGAGCAGTACTTC. Residues: CASSYSSGQGHYEQYF. The V call is TRBV6-2 or TRBV6-3, the J call TRBJ2-7, with TRBD1 identical over 8 bases. Germline assignment: CDR1 MNHEY and CDR2 SVGEGT. This CDR3 comprises 16 residues. V lost 0 bases and J lost 3; bases outside the gene matches: 7.

This clonotype was observed a handful of times. This rearrangement joins TRBV9 to TRBJ1-4; 10 positions match TRBD1. The CDR3 sequence is 16 residues long. The ends lost 0 bases at V and 7 bases at J; junction bases unmatched: 6. From germline, CDR1 is SGDLS and CDR2 YYNGEE. CDR3 amino acids: CASSVGSGQGSEKLFF. The CDR3 DNA is TGTGCCAGCAGCGTAGGCTCGGGACAGGGGTCTGAAAAACTGTTTTTT.

This clonotype has a count of ten or more. The chain employs TRBV19 and TRBJ1-1; D unclear. Germline V gene data show CDR1 as LNHDA and CDR2 as SQIVND (reference sequence). V was trimmed by 7 bases and J by 2 bases, leaving 8 bases between them. This CDR3 contains 12 residues. For the CDR3, the DNA is TGTGCCAGTACCCGCAGAAACACTGAAGCTTTCTTT. Residues: CASTRRNTEAFF.

The V and J genes are TRBV2 and TRBJ2-7, with a possible D match to TRBD2 (5 bases). Germline CDR1 reads SNHLY; CDR2 reads FYNNEI. The CDR3 totals 15 residues. Trimming stripped 7 bases from V and 2 bases from J, with 18 bases between. The CDR3 bases are TGTGCCAGCACCCCCAGCGGCAGCTACCCCTACGAGCAGTACTTC. It specifies CASTPSGSYPYEQYF.

This clonotype has at least ten counts. The V call is TRBV11-2, the J call TRBJ2-7; D is ambiguous. The V and J ends lost 1 base and 3 bases respectively, with 13 bases between them. Germline CDR1 reads SGHAT; CDR2 reads FQNNGV. The CDR3 runs to 15 residues. CDR3 in amino acids: CASSLGQASYYEQYF. CDR3 in DNA: TGTGCCAGCAGCTTAGGGCAGGCTTCCTACTACGAGCAGTACTTC.

This clonotype was found many times. The chain combines TRBV2 with TRBJ2-7; possible D gene TRBD1, 6 bases. The CDR3 length is 14 residues. With 6 bases removed from V and 0 bases from J, the gap between germline ends came to 12 bases. Per the germline V gene, CDR1 is SNHLY and CDR2 is FYNNEI. The CDR3 loop is CASRSWDTSYEQYF. CDR3 bases: TGTGCCAGCAGGTCATGGGACACCTCCTACGAGCAGTACTTC.

This sequence joins TRBV19 and TRBJ2-6, with TRBD1 matching over 8 bases. The junction had 4 bases not matched to a gene; V was cut back by 5 bases and J by 4 bases. Germline CDR1 is LNHDA and CDR2 is SQIVND (reference sequence). This CDR3 contains 15 residues. DNA of the CDR3: TGTGCCAGTAGTGCAGGGGGCGCCGGGGCCAACGTCCTGACTTTC. Translating gives CASSAGGAGANVLTF.

The chain recombines TRBV30 with TRBJ2-1, with a possible D match to TRBD1 (6 bases). V lost 1 base and J 0 bases, leaving 13 bases between the germline ends. This CDR3 has 16 residues. Germline V gives CDR1 GTSNPN, CDR2 SVGIG (reference sequence). CDR3 region: CAWSGSGTISYNEQFF. The CDR3 nucleotides read TGTGCCTGGAGTGGATCCGGGACAATCTCCTACAATGAGCAGTTCTTC. Drawing the rest from reference TRBV30 and TRBJ2-1, the complete variable domain is SQTIHQWPATLVQPVGSPLSLECTVEGTSNPNLYWYRQAAGRGLQLLFYSVGIGQISSEVPQNLSASRPQDRQFILSSKKLLLSDSGFYLCAWSGSGTISYNEQFFGPGTRLTVL.

The chain recombines TRBV30 with TRBJ2-1; TRBD1 might be the D (5 bases). The CDR3 has 13 amino acids. Germline assignment: CDR1 GTSNPN and CDR2 SVGIG (reference sequence). V was cut by 3 bases and J by 6 bases, with 12 bases left in between. The CDR3 reads CAWRLDSPNEQFF. The CDR3, as DNA: TGTGCCTGGAGATTAGACAGTCCCAATGAGCAGTTCTTC.

This clonotype was observed at least ten times. The rearrangement links TRBV4-2 to TRBJ2-3, with D unresolved. The CDR3 is 15 amino acids. Trimming cost V 1 base and J 2 bases, with 10 bases left between them. CDR1 is LGHNA and CDR2 is YNFKEQ in the germline V gene. The DNA for the CDR3 is TGTGCCAGCAGCCAAGGTTACGGAGACACAGATACGCAGTATTTT. This sequence encodes CASSQGYGDTDTQYF.

Only a few counts were recorded for this clonotype. This chain connects TRBV20-1 to TRBJ2-3, with D perhaps TRBD1 (5 bases). The V end was cut by 4 bases, the J end by 4 bases, with 15 bases between. The CDR3 sequence is 14 residues long. CDR1 and CDR2 from the germline V gene are DFQATT and SNEGSKA (reference sequence). CDR3 loop: CSAIVRAGADTQYF. In nucleotides, the CDR3 is TGCAGTGCTATTGTCAGGGCAGGCGCAGATACGCAGTATTTT.

This clonotype has a count of ten or more. The genes are TRBV27 and TRBJ2-3; the match to TRBD2 covers 8 bases. The germline CDR1 and CDR2 sequences are MNHEY and SMNVEV (reference sequence). Trimming took 5 bases from V and 4 from J; bases not matched to a gene: 5. This CDR3 region has 14 residues. CDR3 protein: CASSLAGFADTQYF. CDR3 nucleotide sequence: TGTGCCAGCAGTCTAGCGGGTTTCGCAGATACGCAGTATTTT.

This clonotype was counted ten times or more. At one of its ends the junction is not consistent with the germline gene, which may arise from a read error. The chain combines TRBV11-2 with TRBJ2-3, with TRBD2 matching over 9 bases. This CDR3 contains 15 residues. Per germline, CDR1 SGHAT and CDR2 FQNNGV. This CDR3 is CANSLVAGAPDTQYF. The CDR3 DNA reads TGTGCCAACAGCTTAGTAGCGGGAGCCCCAGATACGCAGTATTTT. Looking up the rest from reference TRBV11-2 and TRBJ2-3 gives the full variable domain: EAGVAQSPRYKIIEKRQSVAFWCNPISGHATLYWYQQILGQGPKLLIQFQNNGVVDDSQLPKDRFSAERLKGVDSTLKIQPAKLEDSAVYLCANSLVAGAPDTQYFGPGTRLTVL.

This clonotype has at least ten counts. V gene TRBV2 combines with J gene TRBJ2-2; D unresolved. The CDR3 runs to 12 residues. From germline, CDR1 is SNHLY and CDR2 FYNNEI. Trimming removed 10 bases at V and 5 bases at J, with 11 bases between. In DNA, the CDR3 is TGTGCCACCAAGGAAGGGACCGGGGAGCTGTTTTTT. Amino acid sequence: CATKEGTGELFF.